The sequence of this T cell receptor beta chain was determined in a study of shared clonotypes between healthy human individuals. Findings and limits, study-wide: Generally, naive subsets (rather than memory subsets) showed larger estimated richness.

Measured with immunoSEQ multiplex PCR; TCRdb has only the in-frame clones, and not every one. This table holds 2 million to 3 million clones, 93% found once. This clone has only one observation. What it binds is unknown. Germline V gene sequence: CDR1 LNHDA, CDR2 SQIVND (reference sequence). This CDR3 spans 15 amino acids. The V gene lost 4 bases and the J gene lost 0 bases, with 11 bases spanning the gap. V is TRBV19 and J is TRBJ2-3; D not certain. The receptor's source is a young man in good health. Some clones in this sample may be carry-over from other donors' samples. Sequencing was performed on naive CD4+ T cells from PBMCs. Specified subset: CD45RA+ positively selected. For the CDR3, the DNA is TGTGCCAGTAGTACGCCAAGGTCTAGCACAGATACGCAGTATTTT. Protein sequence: CASSTPRSSTDTQYF.